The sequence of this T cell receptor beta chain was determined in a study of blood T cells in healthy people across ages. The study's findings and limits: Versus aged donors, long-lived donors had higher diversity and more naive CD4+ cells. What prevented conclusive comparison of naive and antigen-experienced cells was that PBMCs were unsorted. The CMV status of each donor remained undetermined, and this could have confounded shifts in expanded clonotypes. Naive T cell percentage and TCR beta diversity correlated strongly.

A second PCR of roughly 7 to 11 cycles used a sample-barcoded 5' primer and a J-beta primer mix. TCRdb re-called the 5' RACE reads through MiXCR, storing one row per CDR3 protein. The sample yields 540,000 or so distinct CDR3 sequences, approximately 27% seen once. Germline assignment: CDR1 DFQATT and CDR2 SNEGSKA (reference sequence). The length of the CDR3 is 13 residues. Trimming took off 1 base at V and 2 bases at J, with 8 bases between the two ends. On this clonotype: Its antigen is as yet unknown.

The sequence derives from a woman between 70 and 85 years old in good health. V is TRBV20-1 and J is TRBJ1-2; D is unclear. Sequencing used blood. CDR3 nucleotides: TGCAGTGCTAGAGCGGGCCTGAACTATGGCTACACCTTC. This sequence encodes CSARAGLNYGYTF.